The 2 T cell receptor beta chains below all came from one sample that was sequenced in a study of cytomegalovirus exposure and HLA in healthy donors. The table came from immunoSEQ multiplex PCR; TCRdb's copy has only in-frame clones and leaves some out. The table records some 100,000 clones, 80% to 90% of them present only once. Sequencing input: PBMCs. The receptors derive from a man between 18 and 35 years old in good health and CMV-seropositive.

This chain links TRBV7-9 with TRBJ1-6; D gene uncertain. Germline V gene data show CDR1 as SEHNR and CDR2 as FQNEAQ (reference sequence). CDR3 size: 15 residues. The V end was cut by 6 bases, the J end by 0 bases, with 9 bases between. The CDR3 region is CASSPHSSYNSPLHF. CDR3 in DNA: TGTGCCAGCAGTCCGCATAGCTCCTATAATTCACCCCTCCACTTT. Drawing the rest from reference TRBV7-9 and TRBJ1-6, the complete variable domain is DTGVSQNPRHKITKRGQNVTFRCDPISEHNRLYWYRQTLGQGPEFLTYFQNEAQLEKSRLLSDRFSAERPKGSFSTLEIQRTEQGDSAMYLCASSPHSSYNSPLHFGNGTRLTVT.

The rearrangement links TRBV7-2 to TRBJ2-7; 7 nucleotides align to TRBD1. V shed 3 bases, J shed 3 bases, and the junction held 11 bases outside the gene matches. The CDR3 runs to 16 residues. Germline-derived CDR1 and CDR2 are SGHTA and FQGNSA. CDR3 amino acids: CASSFDGAGGIYEQYF. The DNA of the CDR3 is TGTGCCAGCAGCTTCGACGGGGCAGGGGGAATCTACGAGCAGTACTTC.